Listed below are T cell receptor beta chains from one sample, sequenced in a study of CD8 T cells in Susac syndrome. TCRdb recomputed calls from the immunoSEQ multiplex PCR reads with MiXCR, one row per CDR3 protein. The data contain 90,000 or so distinct CDR3 sequences, approximately 92% of them singletons. Sequencing was done on a sample of CD8+ T cells from PBMCs. The receptors were gathered from a human donor in good health. Both conserved end residues are part of each CDR3. Fields, in order: D gene, clone size, V gene, J gene, CDR3 protein, CDR3 DNA. D genes are given only for firm matches. Clone size is shown for a subset of rows, as once, few, many or a class of expanded clone.

NA	NA	TRBV7-8	TRBJ1-5	CASSLGYGISNQPQHF	TGTGCCAGCAGCTTAGGGTACGGTATTAGCAATCAGCCCCAGCATTTT
NA	NA	TRBV7-9	TRBJ2-1	CASSREAEQFF	TGTGCCAGCAGCAGGGAAGCTGAGCAGTTCTTC
NA	NA	TRBV7-9	TRBJ2-3	CASSLLSDTQYF	TGTGCCAGCAGCTTATTATCAGATACGCAGTATTTT
TRBD1	NA	TRBV2	TRBJ1-1	CASSEEGGRGFAWVFF	TGTGCCAGCAGTGAAGAAGGGGGCAGGGGGTTCGCTTGGGTTTTCTTT
NA	once	TRBV7-9	TRBJ1-2	CASSRLYGYTF	TGTGCCAGCAGCAGACTCTATGGCTACACCTTC
TRBD1	NA	TRBV5-1	TRBJ2-1	CASSLGDRAENEQFF	TGCGCCAGCAGTTTGGGGGACAGGGCCGAGAATGAGCAGTTCTTC
NA	once	TRBV19	TRBJ1-1	CASSRRYTEAFF	TGTGCCAGTAGTCGAAGGTACACTGAAGCTTTCTTT
NA	NA	TRBV9	TRBJ2-7	CASSVDGVPLYEQYF	TGTGCCAGCAGCGTAGATGGAGTCCCCCTCTACGAGCAGTACTTC
NA	NA	TRBV7-9	TRBJ2-5	CASRPFTGKETQYF	TGTGCCAGCAGGCCATTTACAGGGAAGGAGACCCAGTACTTC
NA	NA	TRBV7-9	TRBJ2-1	CASSLLDNEQFF	TGTGCCAGCAGCTTGCTCGACAATGAGCAGTTCTTC
TRBD2	NA	TRBV23-1	TRBJ2-3	CASSPPQGISAGGLQVTQYF	TGCGCCAGCAGTCCCCCGCAGGGAATTTCAGCGGGGGGGTTACAGGTTACGCAGTATTTT
NA	NA	TRBV30	TRBJ1-1	CAWSLDSNTEAFF	TGTGCCTGGAGTTTGGACAGCAACACTGAAGCTTTCTTT
NA	NA	TRBV9	TRBJ2-2	CASSAPATGELFF	TGTGCCAGCAGCGCACCGGCCACCGGGGAGCTGTTTTTT
NA	NA	TRBV4-1	TRBJ2-7	CASSQEGLIYEQYF	TGCGCCAGCAGCCAAGAAGGTCTGATCTACGAGCAGTACTTC
NA	NA	TRBV6-2/TRBV6-3	TRBJ2-5	CASSYTDGPVAETQYF	TGTGCCAGCAGTTACACGGACGGTCCGGTGGCAGAGACCCAGTACTTC
NA	NA	TRBV14	TRBJ2-5	CASSQERDRLAGAGETQYF	TGTGCCAGCAGCCAAGAACGAGATCGTCTGGCGGGGGCTGGAGAGACCCAGTACTTC
NA	NA	TRBV20-1	TRBJ2-1	CSARDRRAGNEQFF	TGCAGTGCTAGAGATCGGAGAGCTGGCAATGAGCAGTTCTTC
NA	NA	TRBV20-1	TRBJ1-1	CSARGPYGGEAFF	TGCAGTGCTAGAGGGCCATATGGAGGCGAAGCTTTCTTT
NA	once	TRBV29-1	TRBJ1-3	CSVAGNSGNTIYF	TGCAGCGTGGCAGGGAATTCGGGAAACACCATATATTTT
NA	once	TRBV7-8	TRBJ2-5	CASSHRDRDHQETQYF	TGTGCCAGCAGCCACAGGGACCGGGACCACCAAGAGACCCAGTACTTC
NA	NA	TRBV6-5	TRBJ2-6	CASSYVRAGANVLTF	TGTGCCAGCAGTTACGTACGGGCTGGGGCCAACGTCCTGACTTTC
NA	NA	TRBV12-3/TRBV12-4	TRBJ2-5	CASSFGETQYF	TGTGCCAGCAGTTTTGGGGAGACCCAGTACTTC
NA	NA	TRBV6-6	TRBJ2-7	CATGGSSSYEQYF	TGTGCCACCGGAGGCTCCTCCTCCTACGAGCAGTACTTC
NA	NA	TRBV27	TRBJ1-4	CASSAAQLANEKLFF	TGTGCCAGCAGCGCCGCCCAGCTGGCTAATGAAAAACTGTTTTTT
TRBD1	NA	TRBV19	TRBJ1-3	CASGQVANTIYF	TGTGCCAGCGGACAGGTCGCCAACACCATATATTTT
TRBD1	NA	TRBV11-2	TRBJ2-2	CASSLDLTGAGELFF	TGTGCCAGCAGCTTAGACCTAACAGGGGCCGGGGAGCTGTTTTTT
NA	NA	TRBV4-1	TRBJ2-5	CASSQEGGSGETQYF	TGCGCCAGCAGCCAAGAAGGGGGGTCGGGTGAGACCCAGTACTTC
NA	NA	TRBV6-2/TRBV6-3	TRBJ2-3	CASSYGVDTQYF	TGTGCCAGCAGTTATGGGGTGGATACGCAGTATTTT
TRBD1	NA	TRBV24-1	TRBJ1-4	CATSPGTDPEKLFF	TGTGCCACCAGCCCCGGGACAGATCCTGAAAAACTGTTTTTT